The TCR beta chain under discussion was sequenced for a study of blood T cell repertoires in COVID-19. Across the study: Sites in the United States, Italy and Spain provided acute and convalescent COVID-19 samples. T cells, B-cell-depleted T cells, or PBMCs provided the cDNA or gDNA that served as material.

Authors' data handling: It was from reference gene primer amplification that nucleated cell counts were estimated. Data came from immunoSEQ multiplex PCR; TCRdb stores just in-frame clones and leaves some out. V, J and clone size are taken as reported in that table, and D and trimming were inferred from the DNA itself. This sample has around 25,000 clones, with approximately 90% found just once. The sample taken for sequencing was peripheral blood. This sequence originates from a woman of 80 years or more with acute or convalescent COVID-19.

Here the CDR3 reads CASSLTVNEQFF. The CDR3 DNA sequence: TGTGCCAGCAGCTTGACTGTAAATGAGCAGTTCTTC. This chain joins TRBV5-4 and TRBJ2-1, with D unclear. Between the trimmed V and J ends, which lost 1 base and 7 bases, there was a span of 6 bases. There are 12 residues in the CDR3. The germline gives CDR1 SGHNT, CDR2 YYREEE (reference sequence). Based on the CDR3 plus reference TRBV5-4 and TRBJ2-1, the full variable domain is ETGVTQSPTHLIKTRGQQVTLRCSSQSGHNTVSWYQQALGQGPQFIFQYYREEENGRGNFPPRFSGLQFPNYSSELNVNALELDDSALYLCASSLTVNEQFFGPGTRLTVL.